This T cell receptor (beta chain) comes out of a study of blood T cell repertoires in COVID-19. As for the study in general: From the United States, Italy and Spain came samples of acute and convalescent COVID-19.

Method: immunoSEQ multiplex PCR; TCRdb's copy keeps in-frame clones and lacks some. The sample holds about 68,000 clones, about 83% seen once. V trimming: 5 bases; J trimming: 2 bases; junction bases outside the gene matches: 5. CDR1 KGHSH and CDR2 LQKENI come from the germline V gene. This CDR3 has 15 amino acids. This chain links TRBV18 with TRBJ1-4; 7 positions agree with TRBD1. The specimen sequenced was peripheral blood. The TCR comes from a human donor in a cohort sampled during active COVID-19. The CDR3 sequence: CASSDLQGTNEKLFF. The CDR3 nucleotides read TGTGCCAGCTCAGACCTACAGGGGACTAATGAAAAACTGTTTTTT.